This is a list of T cell receptor beta chains from one sample in a study of CD4 T cells in relation to SARS-CoV-2 and coronaviruses. The method was immunoSEQ multiplex PCR; TCRdb's version includes in-frame clones alone and lacks a portion of them. The table lists approximately 60,000 clones, around 90% of them singletons. The sequenced sample consisted of naive CD4+ T cells from PBMCs. These receptors all come from an adult with COVID-19. Each CDR3 is given with its conserved first and last residue. Fields, in order: J gene, V gene, clone size, D gene, CDR3 protein, CDR3 DNA. The D gene is left open where the match is weak. Not all rows give a size; the values are once, few, many and, for expanded clones, a class.

j_call: TRBJ2-3
v_call: TRBV6-5
clone_size: once
d_call: TRBD2
cdr3_aa: CASCWTSGSSDTQYF
cdr3_nt: TGTGCCAGCTGTTGGACTAGCGGGAGTTCAGATACGCAGTATTTT

j_call: TRBJ2-3
v_call: TRBV7-2
clone_size: .
d_call: TRBD2
cdr3_aa: CASSLGLAGGGTDTQYF
cdr3_nt: TGTGCCAGCAGCTTAGGACTAGCGGGAGGGGGCACAGATACGCAGTATTTT

j_call: TRBJ2-3
v_call: TRBV7-8
clone_size: .
d_call: .
cdr3_aa: CASSLARFADTQYF
cdr3_nt: TGTGCCAGCAGCTTAGCGAGATTTGCAGATACGCAGTATTTT

j_call: TRBJ2-1
v_call: TRBV5-5
clone_size: .
d_call: TRBD2
cdr3_aa: CASSIGLADLYNEQFF
cdr3_nt: TGTGCCAGCAGCATAGGGCTAGCGGATCTCTACAATGAGCAGTTCTTC

j_call: TRBJ1-1
v_call: TRBV7-9
clone_size: .
d_call: .
cdr3_aa: CASTGLGNTEAFF
cdr3_nt: TGTGCCAGCACAGGGTTGGGGAACACTGAAGCTTTCTTT

j_call: TRBJ1-5
v_call: TRBV7-9
clone_size: .
d_call: .
cdr3_aa: CASSLPGSTNQPQHF
cdr3_nt: TGTGCCAGCAGCTTACCCGGGAGCACGAATCAGCCCCAGCATTTT

j_call: TRBJ2-1
v_call: TRBV7-8
clone_size: once
d_call: TRBD1
cdr3_aa: CASSLNRPGQASDEQFF
cdr3_nt: TGTGCCAGCAGCTTAAACCGTCCGGGACAGGCCTCAGATGAGCAGTTCTTC

j_call: TRBJ2-3
v_call: TRBV5-5
clone_size: .
d_call: TRBD2
cdr3_aa: CASSFALGLVAVSDTQYF
cdr3_nt: TGTGCCAGCAGCTTTGCTTTGGGACTAGTTGCAGTTTCGGATACGCAGTATTTT

j_call: TRBJ1-6
v_call: TRBV7-2
clone_size: once
d_call: .
cdr3_aa: CASSLVESGNSPLHF
cdr3_nt: TGTGCCAGCAGCTTAGTTGAGTCGGGTAATTCACCCCTCCACTTT

j_call: TRBJ2-1
v_call: TRBV14
clone_size: .
d_call: TRBD2
cdr3_aa: CASSQETSGSLEQFF
cdr3_nt: TGTGCCAGCAGCCAAGAGACTAGCGGGAGCCTTGAGCAGTTCTTC

j_call: TRBJ1-1
v_call: TRBV7-3
clone_size: .
d_call: .
cdr3_aa: CASSRQPNTEAFF
cdr3_nt: TGTGCCAGCAGCCGACAGCCGAACACTGAAGCTTTCTTT

j_call: TRBJ2-3
v_call: TRBV5-5
clone_size: .
d_call: TRBD2
cdr3_aa: CASSPLWVSGYTSSTDTQYF
cdr3_nt: TGTGCCAGCAGTCCCCTTTGGGTTAGCGGGTATACGTCTAGCACAGATACGCAGTATTTT

j_call: TRBJ1-5
v_call: TRBV6-2/TRBV6-3
clone_size: .
d_call: .
cdr3_aa: CASSYSWGARDQPQHF
cdr3_nt: TGTGCCAGCAGTTACTCCTGGGGGGCGCGGGATCAGCCCCAGCATTTT

j_call: TRBJ1-5
v_call: TRBV27
clone_size: .
d_call: .
cdr3_aa: CASSVDRVNQPQHF
cdr3_nt: TGTGCCAGCAGCGTTGACCGGGTGAATCAGCCCCAGCATTTT

j_call: TRBJ2-7
v_call: TRBV5-1
clone_size: .
d_call: .
cdr3_aa: CASRGIPGLLSYEQYF
cdr3_nt: TGCGCCAGCAGGGGAATACCGGGACTGCTCTCCTACGAGCAGTACTTC

j_call: TRBJ2-1
v_call: TRBV5-1
clone_size: .
d_call: TRBD2
cdr3_aa: CASGEIAGGSSEQFF
cdr3_nt: TGCGCCAGCGGGGAGATAGCGGGAGGGTCCTCTGAGCAGTTCTTC

j_call: TRBJ2-2
v_call: TRBV7-3
clone_size: .
d_call: TRBD1
cdr3_aa: CASSLTGGASGELFF
cdr3_nt: TGTGCCAGCAGCTTAACAGGGGGCGCGTCCGGGGAGCTGTTTTTT

j_call: TRBJ2-7
v_call: TRBV18
clone_size: few
d_call: .
cdr3_aa: CASSPLEGTFEQYF
cdr3_nt: TGTGCCAGCTCACCCCTTGAGGGAACCTTCGAGCAGTACTTC

j_call: TRBJ2-3
v_call: TRBV10-3
clone_size: .
d_call: TRBD2
cdr3_aa: CASGGSITDTQYF
cdr3_nt: TGTGCCTCCGGGGGGAGTATAACAGATACGCAGTATTTT

j_call: TRBJ1-4
v_call: TRBV6-5
clone_size: .
d_call: TRBD1
cdr3_aa: CAGGQPNEKLFF
cdr3_nt: TGTGCCGGGGGACAGCCGAATGAAAAACTGTTTTTT

j_call: TRBJ1-4
v_call: TRBV6-1
clone_size: .
d_call: .
cdr3_aa: CASSEWGSNEKLFF
cdr3_nt: TGTGCCAGCAGTGAGTGGGGCTCTAATGAAAAACTGTTTTTT

j_call: TRBJ1-6
v_call: TRBV9
clone_size: .
d_call: TRBD1
cdr3_aa: CASSPDRAGSPLHF
cdr3_nt: TGTGCCAGCAGCCCGGACAGGGCTGGTTCACCCCTCCACTTT

j_call: TRBJ2-7
v_call: TRBV5-1
clone_size: once
d_call: .
cdr3_aa: CASSFSAGSAYEQYF
cdr3_nt: TGCGCCAGCAGCTTCTCCGCAGGGTCGGCCTACGAGCAGTACTTC

j_call: TRBJ1-3
v_call: TRBV7-9
clone_size: .
d_call: TRBD1
cdr3_aa: CASSLTGTGSGNTIYF
cdr3_nt: TGTGCCAGCAGCCTTACCGGGACAGGGTCCGGAAACACCATATATTTT

j_call: TRBJ1-1
v_call: TRBV3-1/TRBV3-2
clone_size: .
d_call: .
cdr3_aa: CASSQNVVTEAFF
cdr3_nt: TGTGCCAGCAGCCAAAATGTGGTCACTGAAGCTTTCTTT

j_call: TRBJ2-1
v_call: TRBV3-1/TRBV3-2
clone_size: .
d_call: TRBD2
cdr3_aa: CASSQGLAGTNEQFF
cdr3_nt: TGTGCCAGCAGCCAAGGACTAGCGGGAACCAATGAGCAGTTCTTC

j_call: TRBJ2-7
v_call: TRBV28
clone_size: once
d_call: TRBD1
cdr3_aa: CASSQVGDRGLYEQYF
cdr3_nt: TGTGCCAGCAGCCAGGTAGGGGACAGGGGGCTCTACGAGCAGTACTTC

j_call: TRBJ2-7
v_call: TRBV6-2/TRBV6-3
clone_size: .
d_call: .
cdr3_aa: CASSYSNQASSYEQYF
cdr3_nt: TGTGCCAGCAGTTACTCGAATCAGGCGAGCTCCTACGAGCAGTACTTC

j_call: TRBJ1-4
v_call: TRBV28
clone_size: .
d_call: .
cdr3_aa: CASSSPGTSNEKLFF
cdr3_nt: TGTGCCAGCAGTTCACCCGGGACAAGTAATGAAAAACTGTTTTTT